This entry lists 12 T cell receptor beta chains sequenced from one sample in a study of CD8+ T cells in alopecia areata. RNA, once extracted, was reverse transcribed into cDNA for use as the sequencing template. Libraries were prepared by immunoSEQ multiplex PCR; TCRdb keeps only in-frame clonotypes and omits some of them. The data contain some 150,000 clones, approximately 60% of them seen just once; the ten biggest clones take up about 38%. Specimen: CD8+ T cells sorted from blood. These receptors were collected from a human donor in good health.

V is TRBV29-1 and J is TRBJ2-2; D possibly corresponds to TRBD2 (5 bases). The germline CDR1 and CDR2 sequences are SQVTM and ANQGSEA. This CDR3 has 16 residues. V was pared by 1 base and J by 4 bases, with 16 bases between. Here the CDR3 DNA reads TGCAGCGTTGAAGGTCGGGCTAGCTCGGGCACCGGGGAGCTGTTTTTT. This sequence encodes CSVEGRASSGTGELFF.

The V gene is TRBV29-1, the J gene TRBJ2-5; the D gene is possibly TRBD1 (6 bases). With 4 bases removed from V and 0 bases from J, the gap between germline ends came to 21 bases. This CDR3 comprises 17 residues. CDR1 and CDR2 from the germline V gene are SQVTM and ANQGSEA. This CDR3 reads CSVVRLGTRRYQETQYF. DNA for the CDR3: TGCAGCGTTGTACGTCTCGGGACAAGAAGATACCAAGAGACCCAGTACTTC. Combining the CDR3 with reference TRBV29-1 and TRBJ2-5 gives the whole variable domain SAVISQKPSRDICQRGTSLTIQCQVDSQVTMMFWYRQQPGQSLTLIATANQGSEATYESGFVIDKFPISRPNLTFSTLTVSNMSPEDSSIYLCSVVRLGTRRYQETQYFGPGTRLLVL.

The table lists this clone with a few counts. The chain employs TRBV12-5 and TRBJ2-1; D perhaps matches TRBD2 (5 bases). The CDR3 is 14 amino acids. Germline values: CDR1 LGHNT, CDR2 FRNRAP. Trimming cost V 3 bases and J 4 bases, with 10 bases left between them. In DNA, the CDR3 is TGTGCTAGTGGTTTCTCCGGCGGGTACAATGAGCAGTTCTTC. Translation: CASGFSGGYNEQFF.

The V call is TRBV27, the J call TRBJ1-5, with D hard to call. The CDR3 is 13 amino acids. V dropped 3 bases and J dropped 9 bases, with 12 bases sitting between them. Germline CDR1 is MNHEY and CDR2 is SMNVEV (reference sequence). The CDR3 region has the DNA TGTGCCAGCAGTTTTAACCGGAAGTCGCCCCAGCATTTT. Translated, it gives CASSFNRKSPQHF.

The rearrangement uses TRBV5-4 and TRBJ1-1; TRBD1 agrees at 8 bases. The CDR3 contains 15 residues. Germline loops: CDR1 SGHNT, CDR2 YYREEE (reference sequence). J was trimmed by 3 bases and V by 4 bases; bases with no gene match: 8. The CDR3 here is CASSLGTGRDTEAFF. CDR3 DNA: TGTGCCAGCAGCCTCGGGACAGGAAGGGACACTGAAGCTTTCTTT.

The chain joins TRBV29-1 to TRBJ2-3; TRBD2 aligns across 11 bases. CDR1 SQVTM and CDR2 ANQGSEA come from the germline V gene. The J segment lost 0 bases and the V segment lost 1 base, leaving 6 bases of the junction unmatched. The CDR3 runs to 17 residues. The chain's CDR3 is CSVEGLAGKFSTDTQYF. Written as DNA, the CDR3 is TGCAGCGTTGAAGGACTAGCGGGGAAGTTTAGCACAGATACGCAGTATTTT.

This chain joins TRBV4-1 and TRBJ2-5; D might be TRBD1 (6 bases). V dropped 0 bases and J dropped 3 bases, with 11 bases sitting between them. The length of the CDR3 is 15 residues. Looked up from germline, CDR1 is MGHRA and CDR2 is YSYEKL. The CDR3 loop reads CASSQDWTVKETQYF. CDR3 nucleotide sequence: TGCGCCAGCAGCCAAGACTGGACAGTCAAAGAGACCCAGTACTTC.

This clone was observed a handful of times. The chain joins TRBV6-1 to TRBJ1-1; D call uncertain. Germline lookup yields CDR1 MNHNS and CDR2 SASEGT. Trimming pared 0 bases from V and 2 bases from J, leaving 4 bases between. The CDR3 is 13 residues long. The CDR3 spells CASSEADNTEAFF. The DNA of the CDR3 is TGTGCCAGCAGTGAAGCGGACAACACTGAAGCTTTCTTT.

This clone came up a few times. This chain connects TRBV7-2 to TRBJ2-2; no clear D. CDR1 and CDR2 (germline): SGHTA, FQGNSA. Trimming took off 1 base at V and 7 bases at J, with 10 bases between the two ends. CDR3 length: 14 residues. CDR3 loop: CASSLVVSDGELFF. In nucleotides, the CDR3 is TGTGCCAGCAGCTTAGTCGTGTCGGACGGGGAGCTGTTTTTT.

The chain is built from TRBV5-1 and TRBJ1-2, with TRBD1 as a possible D gene (6 bases). The CDR3 extends over 14 amino acids. Trimming stripped 2 bases from V and 0 bases from J, with 8 bases between. Germline V gene data show CDR1 as SGHRS and CDR2 as YFSETQ. Here the CDR3 DNA reads TGCGCCAGCAGCTTCAAGGGGGCTAACTATGGCTACACCTTC. It codes for CASSFKGANYGYTF.

The J gene is TRBJ1-2, the V gene TRBV27; 9 bases match TRBD1. V shed 5 bases, J shed 4 bases, and the junction held 8 bases outside the gene matches. Germline-derived CDR1 and CDR2 are MNHEY and SMNVEV (reference sequence). The CDR3 runs to 15 residues. The CDR3 protein is CASSATGGARYGYTF. CDR3 DNA: TGTGCCAGCAGTGCCACAGGGGGCGCGCGCTATGGCTACACCTTC.

This clone was counted a few times. CDR3 residues: CASGLPYNEQFF. As DNA, the CDR3 is TGTGCTAGTGGTTTGCCGTACAATGAGCAGTTCTTC. This rearrangement joins TRBV12-5 to TRBJ2-1; the D is unclear. CDR1 LGHNT and CDR2 FRNRAP come from the germline V gene. The CDR3 covers 12 residues. V was clipped by 2 bases and J by 4 bases, with 3 bases between them.